The present entry profiles one TCR beta chain with its context. The sample comes from a study of technical replicates of blood from a handful of donors. In germline, CDR1 is SGHTA, CDR2 FQGNSA. V was clipped by 2 bases and J by 2 bases, with 7 bases between them. The length of the CDR3 is 14 residues. Sequencing was performed with immunoSEQ multiplex PCR; in TCRdb, only in-frame clones are kept and a portion is missing. The sample includes about 62,000 clones, roughly 90% seen only once; the top ten take more than 4.5%. The V call is TRBV7-2, the J call TRBJ1-3; possible D gene TRBD1, 6 bases. Sequencing input: PBMCs. The TCR was taken from a human donor in good health. Some clones in this sample may be carry-over from other donors' samples. The CDR3 nucleotides read TGTGCCAGCAGCTTATCAGGGGCTGGAAACACCATATATTTT. Its translation: CASSLSGAGNTIYF.